This T cell receptor beta chain was recovered during a study of T cells in Graves' hyperthyroidism and ophthalmopathy. Template material for amplifying TCR beta CDR3 regions consisted of RNA transcripts. The HTBI set primed first-round TCR CDR3 RT-PCR. TCRdb passed the multiplex PCR reads through MiXCR, listing each CDR3 protein once. The sample has 300,000 to 350,000 distinct CDR3 sequences; over 20% are singletons. The CDR3 has 15 amino acids. V gave up 2 bases and J gave up 8 bases; unmatched junction bases: 5. Germline values: CDR1 MNHEY, CDR2 SVGEGT. Sequencing was carried out using blood. The receptor was isolated from a woman between 45 and 60 years old with Graves' hyperthyroidism. V gene TRBV6-2 or TRBV6-3 combines with J gene TRBJ1-4, with 10 bases identical to TRBD1. The CDR3 bases are TGTGCCAGCAGTTACCAAGGGACAGGGGTAGAAAAACTGTTTTTT. Amino acids: CASSYQGTGVEKLFF.